This T cell receptor beta chain was retrieved from a study of neurological immune-mediated disorders. The sorted libraries were made from approximately 1 million CD4+ or CD8+ T cells. Findings and caveats of the study: Expanded clones shared no CDR3 amino acid sequences across subjects, suggesting private repertoires in all groups. HTLV-1-associated myelopathy ranked highest for TCR clonal expansion and multiple sclerosis lowest, beneath healthy controls.

The germline V gene encodes CDR1 SGHNT and CDR2 YYREEE (reference sequence). CDR3 size: 17 residues. V lost 2 bases, J lost 3 bases, and 20 bases lay in between. The cDNA came from 5'RACE with 10-nucleotide random UMIs. TCRdb ran MiXCR on the 5' RACE reads and lists one entry per CDR3 protein. The table has around 10,000 distinct CDR3 sequences, roughly 20% seen once; the top ten hold approximately 50%. Many counts were recorded for this clonotype. The antigen is undetermined. The chain joins TRBV5-4 to TRBJ1-2; D is possibly TRBD1 (5 bases). The sequence was obtained from a woman aged 60-70 years with HTLV-1-associated myelopathy (HAM/TSP). The sequenced material came from CD8+ T cells from blood. The chain's CDR3 is CASSFKGRVDDYYGYTF. CDR3 nucleotides: TGTGCCAGCAGCTTTAAAGGCAGGGTGGACGACTACTATGGCTACACCTTC.